Listed here are 8 T cell receptor beta chains from one sample, sequenced in a study of pediatric ulcerative colitis. Clones were read by immunoSEQ multiplex PCR, and TCRdb kept only the in-frame ones, dropping some. The sample lists over 15,000 clones; just under 75% were seen once. During colonoscopy, one to two rectal pinch biopsies were collected. The material sequenced was gut tissue. Receptors originate from a boy younger than 18 with moderate ulcerative colitis.

The chain has TRBV29-1 and TRBJ1-1; 8 nucleotides agree with TRBD1. Per the germline V gene, CDR1 is SQVTM and CDR2 is ANQGSEA. V trimming: 7 bases; J trimming: 1 base; junction bases outside the gene matches: 8. This CDR3 region has 14 residues. The CDR3 protein is CSGRLGTGNTEAFF. In DNA form, the CDR3 reads TGCAGCGGCCGCTTGGGGACAGGGAACACTGAAGCTTTCTTT.

The rearrangement uses TRBV12-5 and TRBJ2-1, with D uncertain. CDR1 and CDR2 from the germline V gene are LGHNT and FRNRAP. V shed 5 bases and J shed 9 bases, with 17 bases lying between them. The CDR3 has 14 amino acids. The CDR3 DNA follows: TGTGCTAGTGGTAAGGGTCAAGGTTATAGTGAGCAGTTCTTC. Its translation is CASGKGQGYSEQFF.

The rearrangement uses TRBV5-5 and TRBJ2-1, with D possibly TRBD2 on 6 matching bases. CDR1 and CDR2 (germline): SGHKS, YYEKEE (reference sequence). V lost 7 bases to trimming and J lost 5 bases, with 19 bases between them. The CDR3 extends over 15 amino acids. The CDR3 DNA reads TGTGCCAGCTTGCGGGGAGAACAGAAAGACAATGAGCAGTTCTTC. This sequence encodes CASLRGEQKDNEQFF.

The chain uses TRBV2 and TRBJ2-1, with 10 bases aligning to TRBD2. After removal of 4 bases from V and 7 bases from J, the junction contained 7 bases not matched to a gene. CDR3 length: 15 residues. CDR1 and CDR2 from the germline V gene are SNHLY and FYNNEI. This CDR3 is CASSGAGGSSNEQFF. DNA for the CDR3: TGTGCCAGCAGTGGAGCGGGGGGGTCCTCGAATGAGCAGTTCTTC.

The chain uses TRBV7-9 and TRBJ1-6; D is undetermined. The CDR3 loop spans 12 amino acids. Per the germline V gene, CDR1 is SEHNR and CDR2 is FQNEAQ (reference sequence). V dropped 1 base and J dropped 9 bases, with 4 bases sitting between them. The CDR3 DNA sequence: TGTGCCAGCAGCTTAGGGTCTTCACCCCTCCACTTT. It is translated as CASSLGSSPLHF. Supplemented by reference TRBV7-9 and TRBJ1-6, the full variable domain reads DTGVSQNPRHKITKRGQNVTFRCDPISEHNRLYWYRQTLGQGPEFLTYFQNEAQLEKSRLLSDRFSAERPKGSFSTLEIQRTEQGDSAMYLCASSLGSSPLHFGNGTRLTVT.

CDR3 nucleotide sequence: TGCGCCAGCCATGGGCAGTCCTACAATGAGCAGTTCTTC. Encoded protein: CASHGQSYNEQFF. This chain joins TRBV5-1 and TRBJ2-1; D ambiguous. Trimming removed 7 bases from V and 1 base from J, with 9 bases in between. The length of the CDR3 is 13 residues. Germline-derived CDR1 and CDR2 are SGHRS and YFSETQ. Full variable domain (remainder filled in from reference TRBV5-1 and TRBJ2-1): KAGVTQTPRYLIKTRGQQVTLSCSPISGHRSVSWYQQTPGQGLQFLFEYFSETQRNKGNFPGRFSGRQFSNSRSEMNVSTLELGDSALYLCASHGQSYNEQFFGPGTRLTVL.

The chain is built from TRBV19 and TRBJ2-7; the D is unclear. Trimming removed 5 bases at V and 7 bases at J, with 18 bases between. Germline V gene sequence: CDR1 LNHDA, CDR2 SQIVND (reference sequence). The CDR3 length is 14 residues. This CDR3 is CASSPSNSKREQYF. In DNA form, the CDR3 reads TGTGCCAGTAGTCCCTCCAATTCTAAGAGGGAGCAGTACTTC.

This clone was detected a few times. V and J are TRBV7-2 and TRBJ2-1; no firm D call. Germline V gives CDR1 SGHTA, CDR2 FQGNSA. Between the trimmed V and J ends, which lost 0 bases and 0 bases, there was a span of 6 bases. The CDR3 covers 15 residues. CDR3 in amino acids: CASSLAISSYNEQFF. CDR3 in DNA: TGTGCCAGCAGCTTAGCCATCTCCTCCTACAATGAGCAGTTCTTC.